One sample yielded the 32 T cell receptor beta chains listed below, sequenced in a study of OX40 agonist ivuxolimab in advanced cancers. Sequencing was performed with immunoSEQ multiplex PCR; in TCRdb, only in-frame clones are kept and a portion is missing. The sample has tens of thousands of clones, 85% to 90% seen once. The sample here was CD4+ or CD8+ T cells sorted from blood, taken in a trial of the OX40 agonist ivuxolimab. Every receptor here comes from an adult with an advanced solid tumor such as melanoma, head and neck, liver or kidney cancer.

The J gene is TRBJ1-4, the V gene TRBV28; 7 nucleotides line up with TRBD1. The CDR3 has 15 residues. Germline CDR1 reads MDHEN; CDR2 reads SYDVKM. V was pared by 4 bases and J by 5 bases, with 7 bases of the junction left unmatched. The CDR3 region is CASSSRDRQNEKLFF. CDR3 in DNA: TGTGCCAGCAGTTCTAGGGACAGACAGAATGAAAAACTGTTTTTT.

The V and J genes are TRBV27 and TRBJ1-5; D unclear. This CDR3 is built from 15 residues. The V gene lost 6 bases and the J gene lost 0 bases, with 12 bases spanning the gap. Germline V CDR1 and CDR2: MNHEY, SMNVEV (reference sequence). CDR3 protein: CASSRKVSSNQPQHF. Written as DNA, the CDR3 is TGTGCCAGCAGCCGAAAAGTTAGTAGCAATCAGCCCCAGCATTTT.

This chain joins TRBV28 and TRBJ1-5; D is unclear. Germline V CDR1 and CDR2: MDHEN, SYDVKM. The CDR3 length is 16 residues. Deletions cut 3 bases from V and 2 bases from J, with 14 bases between. CDR3 coding DNA: TGTGCCAGCAGTTTCCCTGGTGGGTTGGGCAATCAGCCCCAGCATTTT. This translates into CASSFPGGLGNQPQHF.

This clone was recorded only once. This chain joins TRBV7-3 and TRBJ2-3, with unresolved D. CDR1 and CDR2 from the germline V gene are SGHTA and FQGTGA. V gave up 3 bases and J gave up 0 bases, with 10 bases separating them. CDR3 length: 15 amino acids. The CDR3 loop is CASSLTAMSTDTQYF. In DNA form, the CDR3 reads TGTGCCAGCAGCTTGACGGCTATGAGCACAGATACGCAGTATTTT.

This chain links TRBV18 with TRBJ2-3; tentatively, D is TRBD1 or TRBD2 (5 bases each). The CDR3 has 20 amino acids. Germline V gives CDR1 KGHSH, CDR2 LQKENI. The germline V and J ends were trimmed by 1 base and 0 bases, with 23 bases remaining between them. CDR3 sequence: CASSPRDGFRRSTSTDTQYF. DNA for the CDR3: TGTGCCAGCTCACCACGGGACGGCTTTAGGCGGAGCACTAGCACAGATACGCAGTATTTT.

The rearrangement joins TRBV5-1 to TRBJ2-7; no reliable D call. Germline CDR1 and CDR2: SGHRS and YFSETQ. The CDR3 runs 15 residues. Trimming removed 4 bases from V and 0 bases from J, with 14 bases in between. The CDR3 reads CASSGTGSLSYEQYF. DNA for the CDR3: TGCGCCAGCAGCGGTACCGGGTCCCTCTCCTACGAGCAGTACTTC.

The chain couples TRBV4-2 to TRBJ2-3, with 7 positions matching TRBD2. V dropped 4 bases and J dropped 6; count of bases not matched to a gene: 7. Germline V gives CDR1 LGHNA, CDR2 YNFKEQ. This CDR3 spans 14 amino acids. The CDR3 here is CASSLGRLADTQYF. The CDR3 bases are TGTGCCAGCAGCCTCGGGAGACTAGCCGATACGCAGTATTTT.

There are a few counts of this clone. The chain is built from TRBV9 and TRBJ2-3, with D perhaps assigned TRBD1 or TRBD2 (6 bases each). The CDR3 sequence is 16 residues long. CDR1 and CDR2 (germline): SGDLS, YYNGEE. Trimming took 3 bases from V and 1 from J, leaving 15 bases between them. The CDR3: CASSARGDPGTDTQYF. Here the CDR3 DNA reads TGTGCCAGCAGCGCGAGGGGGGACCCCGGCACAGATACGCAGTATTTT.

The chain couples TRBV28 to TRBJ2-1; D is uncertain. The CDR3 is 11 residues long. Trimming left V 3 bases short and J 8 bases short, with 5 bases between. CDR1 and CDR2 from the germline V gene are MDHEN and SYDVKM. The CDR3 DNA reads as TGTGCCAGCAGTTTTCGGGATGAGCAGTTCTTC. As protein: CASSFRDEQFF.

This chain joins TRBV5-1 and TRBJ1-2, with TRBD1 matching 7 bases. This CDR3 comprises 14 residues. V shed 4 bases, J shed 0 bases, and the junction held 3 bases outside the gene matches. Germline V CDR1 and CDR2: SGHRS, YFSETQ. CDR3 sequence: CASSPGQANYGYTF. The CDR3 DNA reads as TGCGCCAGCAGCCCTGGACAGGCTAACTATGGCTACACCTTC.

This sequence joins TRBV5-5 and TRBJ2-7; 7 nucleotides match TRBD1. The CDR3 length is 17 residues. Germline V lookup: CDR1 SGHKS, CDR2 YYEKEE (reference sequence). The V and J ends lost 1 base and 3 bases, in that order; junction bases with no gene match: 13. The CDR3 region has the DNA TGTGCCAGCAGCTTGCGAGGGGGCACAGGGATCAACTACGAGCAGTACTTC. This sequence encodes CASSLRGGTGINYEQYF. Combining the CDR3 with reference TRBV5-5 and TRBJ2-7 gives the whole variable domain DAGVTQSPTHLIKTRGQQVTLRCSPISGHKSVSWYQQVLGQGPQFIFQYYEKEERGRGNFPDRFSARQFPNYSSELNVNALLLGDSALYLCASSLRGGTGINYEQYFGPGTRLTVT.

This clone has just one count. The J gene is TRBJ1-6, the V gene TRBV19; D unresolved. Germline V gene data show CDR1 as LNHDA and CDR2 as SQIVND (reference sequence). The CDR3 contains 15 residues. Trimming removed 3 bases from V and 8 bases from J, with 14 bases in between. The CDR3 is CASSIKGSGDSPLHF. The CDR3 DNA reads as TGTGCCAGTAGTATCAAAGGGAGCGGGGATTCACCCCTCCACTTT.

This clone has more than one count but fewer than ten. This chain's CDR3 is CSVVDRGSSYEQYF. As DNA, the CDR3 is TGCAGCGTCGTGGACAGGGGTTCCTCCTACGAGCAGTACTTC. The J gene is TRBJ2-7, the V gene TRBV29-1; 9 bases fit TRBD1. The CDR3 contains 14 residues. V dropped 6 bases and J dropped 0; count of bases not matched to a gene: 6. The V gene's germline CDR1 is SQVTM and CDR2 ANQGSEA.

The rearrangement links TRBV5-1 to TRBJ2-5; TRBD2 matches 7 bases. The CDR3 has 15 residues. Looked up from germline, CDR1 is SGHRS and CDR2 is YFSETQ. V lost 0 bases to trimming and J lost 5 bases; unmatched junction nucleotides: 7. Here the CDR3 reads CASSLGGRAHETQYF. In DNA form, the CDR3 reads TGCGCCAGCAGCTTGGGGGGGAGGGCCCATGAGACCCAGTACTTC.

This chain uses TRBV5-6 with TRBJ2-7; the D is unclear. The V gene lost 0 bases and the J gene lost 7 bases, with 11 bases spanning the gap. CDR3 size: 13 residues. Germline CDR1 and CDR2: SGHDT and YYEEEE. CDR3 loop: CASSLGSPREQYF. As DNA, the CDR3 is TGTGCCAGCAGCTTGGGTTCTCCGAGAGAGCAGTACTTC.

The gene calls are TRBV7-6 and TRBJ2-2; D is uncertain. This CDR3 has 14 residues. Trimming took off 2 bases at V and 7 bases at J, with 11 bases between the two ends. Per the germline V gene, CDR1 is SGHVS and CDR2 is FNYEAQ. The CDR3 protein is CASSLQGPSGELFF. For the CDR3, the DNA is TGTGCCAGCAGCTTACAAGGGCCCAGCGGGGAGCTGTTTTTT.

The chain joins TRBV11-3 to TRBJ2-2, with D possibly being TRBD1 (6 bases). V was cut by 1 base and J by 0 bases, with 12 bases left in between. The CDR3 is 17 residues long. CDR1 is SGHNT, CDR2 YENEEA, per germline. The CDR3 region has the DNA TGTGCCAGCAGCTTAGGGTGGACAGCGACGAACACCGGGGAGCTGTTTTTT. Encoded protein: CASSLGWTATNTGELFF.

This clone has only one observation. This chain uses TRBV2 with TRBJ2-3; no firm D call. Trimming pared 7 bases from V and 4 bases from J, leaving 9 bases between. This CDR3 comprises 12 residues. Germline lookup yields CDR1 SNHLY and CDR2 FYNNEI. DNA of the CDR3: TGTGCCAGCACTATTACAGCAGATACGCAGTATTTT. Translated: CASTITADTQYF. Looking up the rest from reference TRBV2 and TRBJ2-3 gives the full variable domain: EPEVTQTPSHQVTQMGQEVILRCVPISNHLYFYWYRQILGQKVEFLVSFYNNEISEKSEIFDDQFSVERPDGSNFTLKIRSTKLEDSAMYFCASTITADTQYFGPGTRLTVL.

The chain joins TRBV7-9 to TRBJ2-1; D might be TRBD2 (5 bases). CDR1 SEHNR and CDR2 FQNEAQ come from the germline V gene (reference sequence). The V and J ends lost 5 bases and 0 bases respectively, with 17 bases between them. The CDR3 has 17 amino acids. The CDR3 loop is CASSPTPPGVSYNEQFF. The CDR3 DNA reads as TGTGCCAGCAGCCCGACCCCGCCCGGGGTCTCCTACAATGAGCAGTTCTTC.

The rearrangement links TRBV7-8 to TRBJ1-1, with 9 bases lining up with TRBD1. The trim removed 5 bases at V and 5 bases at J, leaving 9 bases unmatched. Germline values: CDR1 SGHVS, CDR2 FQNEAQ. CDR3 length: 15 amino acids. CDR3 DNA: TGTGCCAGCAGCACATCCGGGACAGGGTTAACTGAAGCTTTCTTT. It translates to CASSTSGTGLTEAFF.

J is TRBJ1-2 and V is TRBV28; D possibly corresponds to TRBD1 (5 bases). The V end lost 1 base, the J end lost 8 bases, and 11 bases lay between the germline ends. CDR3 length equals 13 residues. CDR1 is MDHEN and CDR2 is SYDVKM in the germline V gene. Written as DNA, the CDR3 is TGTGCCAGCAGTTTATCCGGGGCCCGGGGCTACACCTTC. This translates into CASSLSGARGYTF.

The chain combines TRBV6-6 with TRBJ1-3; D is undetermined. Trimming removed 4 bases at V and 1 base at J, with 11 bases between. The CDR3 has 15 residues. CDR1 is MNHNY, CDR2 SVGAGI, per germline (reference sequence). The CDR3 loop is CASSFTTGSGNTIYF. The CDR3 region has the DNA TGTGCCAGCAGTTTCACTACGGGTTCTGGAAACACCATATATTTT.

The gene calls are TRBV2 and TRBJ2-6; no definite D call. Trimming removed 2 bases at V and 2 bases at J, with 7 bases between. CDR1 and CDR2 from the germline V gene are SNHLY and FYNNEI. This CDR3 has 15 amino acids. The CDR3 loop is CASSEWWTGANVLTF. The CDR3 coding sequence is TGTGCCAGCAGTGAATGGTGGACTGGGGCCAACGTCCTGACTTTC.

The chain joins TRBV6-5 to TRBJ2-1; 8 bases are a match to TRBD2. Germline CDR1 and CDR2: MNHEY and SVGAGI. The CDR3 totals 14 residues. Trimming cost V 1 base and J 9 bases; bases outside gene matches: 5. Here the CDR3 reads CASSYWREAIEQFF. CDR3 bases: TGTGCCAGCAGTTACTGGCGGGAGGCTATTGAGCAGTTCTTC.

J is TRBJ1-2 and V is TRBV29-1; 7 bases align to TRBD1. This CDR3 contains 12 residues. V was clipped by 2 bases and J by 7 bases; unmatched bases: 4. The germline CDR1 and CDR2 sequences are SQVTM and ANQGSEA. This CDR3 is CSVESGGLGYTF. In DNA, the CDR3 is TGCAGCGTTGAATCAGGGGGGCTTGGCTACACCTTC. The variable domain in full, completed from reference TRBV29-1 and TRBJ1-2, reads SAVISQKPSRDICQRGTSLTIQCQVDSQVTMMFWYRQQPGQSLTLIATANQGSEATYESGFVIDKFPISRPNLTFSTLTVSNMSPEDSSIYLCSVESGGLGYTFGSGTRLTVV.

This CDR3 reads CASSSVGEKLFF. The CDR3 nucleotides are TGTGCCAGCAGCTCTGTGGGTGAAAAACTGTTTTTT. The chain carries TRBV28 and TRBJ1-4, with unresolved D. CDR1 and CDR2 from the germline V gene are MDHEN and SYDVKM. The V gene lost 6 bases and the J gene lost 7 bases, with 9 bases spanning the gap. The CDR3 is made up of 12 amino acids.

This sequence joins TRBV6-1 and TRBJ2-7; possible D gene TRBD1, 6 bases. Germline loops: CDR1 MNHNS, CDR2 SASEGT. This CDR3 is 13 amino acids long. Trimming removed 6 bases from V and 3 bases from J, with 12 bases in between. CDR3 sequence (DNA): TGTGCCAGCAGACCCCAGGGGAGCTACGAGCAGTACTTC. As protein: CASRPQGSYEQYF.

This chain uses TRBV28 with TRBJ2-7; tentative D call: TRBD2 (6 bases). V lost 6 bases, J lost 3 bases, and 15 bases lay in between. CDR1 and CDR2 from the germline V gene are MDHEN and SYDVKM. The CDR3 is made up of 14 amino acids. The CDR3 DNA reads as TGTGCCAGCAGGGTGGGGGGAACAGGCTACGAGCAGTACTTC. Protein product: CASRVGGTGYEQYF.

In regard to this clone: The junction shows a germline mismatch at one end, possibly a read error. The rearrangement joins TRBV6-6 to TRBJ1-4; possibly TRBD1 for D (6 bases). The CDR3 runs 11 residues. Per germline, CDR1 MNHNY and CDR2 SVGAGI (reference sequence). This chain's CDR3 is CASSYTGTKGF. The CDR3 DNA reads TGTGCCAGCAGTTACACCGGGACAAAGGGGTTT.

Only one count was recorded for this clone. This chain uses TRBV5-1 with TRBJ2-2, with D unclear. Trimming took off 0 bases at V and 2 bases at J, with 8 bases between the two ends. This CDR3 has 15 residues. Germline CDR1 and CDR2: SGHRS and YFSETQ. The CDR3 region has the DNA TGCGCCAGCAGCTTGGATACAGCCAACACCGGGGAGCTGTTTTTT. Translation: CASSLDTANTGELFF.

This chain joins TRBV27 and TRBJ2-7; the match to TRBD2 covers 11 bases. V was clipped by 6 bases and J by 2 bases; unmatched bases: 6. CDR1 and CDR2 (germline): MNHEY, SMNVEV (reference sequence). CDR3 length: 15 residues. The CDR3 DNA sequence: TGTGCCAGCAGCACGACTAGCGGGACAGCCTACGAGCAGTACTTC. Protein sequence: CASSTTSGTAYEQYF.

J is TRBJ2-2 and V is TRBV5-1, with 8 bases that match TRBD2. V dropped 3 bases and J dropped 1; count of bases not matched to a gene: 5. In germline, CDR1 is SGHRS, CDR2 YFSETQ. The CDR3 runs 16 residues. The CDR3 spells CASSSLAGMNTGELFF. Here the CDR3 DNA reads TGCGCCAGCAGCTCCCTAGCGGGCATGAACACCGGGGAGCTGTTTTTT.